The rows below give T cell receptor beta chains drawn from one sample of a study of blood T cell repertoires in COVID-19. This table comes from immunoSEQ multiplex PCR, and its TCRdb copy is limited to in-frame clones, with some not included. The data hold fewer than 110,000 clones, with more than 80% observed a single time. Input material: peripheral blood. The source of these receptors is a man aged 35 to 55 with active or convalescent COVID-19. CDR3s include the opening cysteine and the closing phenylalanine or tryptophan. A D gene is named only where the DNA matches it firmly. Size tells how often a clone was seen (once, few, many) or the class of an expanded clone, and some rows leave it out.

V gene: TRBV30
clone size: .
D gene: TRBD2
J gene: TRBJ2-5
CDR3 DNA: TGTGCCTGGAGTGTAGGTGGGGGGGGAGAGACCCAGTACTTC
CDR3 protein: CAWSVGGGGETQYF

V gene: TRBV28
clone size: few
D gene: .
J gene: TRBJ1-5
CDR3 DNA: TGTGCCAGCAGTTTGTACAAAACAGGGAATCAGCCCCAGCATTTT
CDR3 protein: CASSLYKTGNQPQHF

V gene: TRBV19
clone size: .
D gene: .
J gene: TRBJ2-2
CDR3 DNA: TGTGCCAGTAGTATAGCGAAAACAGGGTCAGGAAACACCGGGGAGCTGTTTTTT
CDR3 protein: CASSIAKTGSGNTGELFF

V gene: TRBV12-3/TRBV12-4
clone size: .
D gene: .
J gene: TRBJ1-1
CDR3 DNA: TGTGCCAGCAGGTTGGGGGCTGGCACTGAAGCTTTCTTT
CDR3 protein: CASRLGAGTEAFF

V gene: TRBV18
clone size: .
D gene: .
J gene: TRBJ1-1
CDR3 DNA: TGTGCCAGCTCCCAGCAGGTCAACACTGAAGCTTTCTTT
CDR3 protein: CASSQQVNTEAFF

V gene: TRBV27
clone size: .
D gene: TRBD2
J gene: TRBJ2-3
CDR3 DNA: TGTGCCAGCAGTTTACGACCCTTAGCGGGAGGCAGCACAGATACGCAGTATTTT
CDR3 protein: CASSLRPLAGGSTDTQYF

V gene: TRBV5-4
clone size: .
D gene: TRBD1
J gene: TRBJ2-7
CDR3 DNA: TGTGCCAGCAGCTCTCCTACAACCGGGACAGGGAGAGTGCAGTACTTC
CDR3 protein: CASSSPTTGTGRVQYF

V gene: TRBV6-5
clone size: .
D gene: .
J gene: TRBJ1-1
CDR3 DNA: TGTGCCAGCAGTTACGGTAGCCGGACTGAAGCTTTCTTT
CDR3 protein: CASSYGSRTEAFF

V gene: TRBV9
clone size: .
D gene: TRBD2
J gene: TRBJ2-7
CDR3 DNA: TGTGCCAGCAGCGTAGAAGGGACTAGTGACGAGCAGTACTTC
CDR3 protein: CASSVEGTSDEQYF

V gene: TRBV30
clone size: .
D gene: TRBD1
J gene: TRBJ1-5
CDR3 DNA: TGTGCCTGGAAGGAACAGGGGGCTGGAAGCAATCAGCCCCAGCATTTT
CDR3 protein: CAWKEQGAGSNQPQHF

V gene: TRBV28
clone size: .
D gene: TRBD1
J gene: TRBJ2-1
CDR3 DNA: TGTGCCAGCAGCGGGGACAGGGTATACAATGAGCAGTTCTTC
CDR3 protein: CASSGDRVYNEQFF

V gene: TRBV5-1
clone size: few
D gene: TRBD2
J gene: TRBJ2-7
CDR3 DNA: TGCGCCAGCAGCCCGGGACTAGCGGGAGGGCCCTCAGGAGTTGGCTACGAGCAGTACTTC
CDR3 protein: CASSPGLAGGPSGVGYEQYF

V gene: TRBV5-1
clone size: .
D gene: .
J gene: TRBJ1-1
CDR3 DNA: TGCGCCAGCAGCCAGGACAGATTGAACACTGAAGCTTTCTTT
CDR3 protein: CASSQDRLNTEAFF

V gene: TRBV6-5
clone size: .
D gene: .
J gene: TRBJ2-7
CDR3 DNA: TGTGCCAGCAGTTACGGGGGCGGATCCTACGAGCAGTACTTC
CDR3 protein: CASSYGGGSYEQYF

V gene: TRBV5-1
clone size: .
D gene: TRBD1
J gene: TRBJ2-1
CDR3 DNA: TGCGCCAGCAGCTGGGGACAGGGTAATGAGCAGTTCTTC
CDR3 protein: CASSWGQGNEQFF

V gene: TRBV10-3
clone size: once
D gene: TRBD2
J gene: TRBJ2-3
CDR3 DNA: TGTGCCATCAGTGAGACTAGCGGGAGGGCCGCAGATACGCAGTATTTT
CDR3 protein: CAISETSGRAADTQYF

V gene: TRBV29-1
clone size: .
D gene: .
J gene: TRBJ2-1
CDR3 DNA: TGCAGCGCGTCTGTGGGCAGTTCGGATGAGCAGTTCTTC
CDR3 protein: CSASVGSSDEQFF

V gene: TRBV4-3
clone size: .
D gene: TRBD2
J gene: TRBJ2-3
CDR3 DNA: TGCGCCAGCAGCCTACTAGCGGGAGGTCTCTCTAGCACAGATACGCAGTATTTT
CDR3 protein: CASSLLAGGLSSTDTQYF

V gene: TRBV14
clone size: once
D gene: TRBD2
J gene: TRBJ2-1
CDR3 DNA: TGTGCCAGCAGGGCCCAACCAGCGGGAGGATCTGAGCAGTTCTTC
CDR3 protein: CASRAQPAGGSEQFF

V gene: TRBV27
clone size: .
D gene: .
J gene: TRBJ2-7
CDR3 DNA: TGTGCCAGCAGTCTGGCGGGGTTCGGGAGCTACGAGCAGTACTTC
CDR3 protein: CASSLAGFGSYEQYF

V gene: TRBV27
clone size: .
D gene: .
J gene: TRBJ1-6
CDR3 DNA: TGTGCCAGCAGTTTCGGTGGGCCAGGATATAATTCACCCCTCCACTTT
CDR3 protein: CASSFGGPGYNSPLHF

V gene: TRBV5-1
clone size: .
D gene: .
J gene: TRBJ1-5
CDR3 DNA: TGCGCCAGCAGCCCGGCGGGATCGCAGCCCCAGCATTTT
CDR3 protein: CASSPAGSQPQHF

V gene: TRBV7-9
clone size: .
D gene: .
J gene: TRBJ2-2
CDR3 DNA: TGTGCCAGCAGCTTAACCCCTGGACAGCCCTTCACCGGGGAGCTGTTTTTT
CDR3 protein: CASSLTPGQPFTGELFF

V gene: TRBV5-1
clone size: .
D gene: .
J gene: TRBJ1-1
CDR3 DNA: TGCGCCAGCAGCTTGGGCAGTATGAACACTGAAGCTTTCTTT
CDR3 protein: CASSLGSMNTEAFF

V gene: TRBV6-2/TRBV6-3
clone size: once
D gene: .
J gene: TRBJ1-5
CDR3 DNA: TGTGCCAGCAGTTACGGCCAGGCCTTCAATCAGCCCCAGCATTTT
CDR3 protein: CASSYGQAFNQPQHF

V gene: TRBV5-1
clone size: .
D gene: .
J gene: TRBJ2-7
CDR3 DNA: TGCGCCAGCAGCTTGGCGGGAGGAGGGGGCTACGAGCAGTACTTC
CDR3 protein: CASSLAGGGGYEQYF

V gene: TRBV10-1
clone size: .
D gene: TRBD1
J gene: TRBJ1-4
CDR3 DNA: TGCGCCAGCAGTAGGGACAGGGTCCTGTTTGGTGAAAAACTGTTTTTT
CDR3 protein: CASSRDRVLFGEKLFF

V gene: TRBV11-3
clone size: .
D gene: TRBD1
J gene: TRBJ2-1
CDR3 DNA: TGTGCCAGCAGCCCACTCGGGACAGGGGTTGAGCAGTTCTTC
CDR3 protein: CASSPLGTGVEQFF

V gene: TRBV30
clone size: .
D gene: .
J gene: TRBJ1-1
CDR3 DNA: TGTGCCTGGACGGGGGGACTCATGAACACTGAAGCTTTCTTT
CDR3 protein: CAWTGGLMNTEAFF

V gene: TRBV4-3
clone size: .
D gene: .
J gene: TRBJ2-7
CDR3 DNA: TGCGCCAGCAGCCAAGATAAGCCCCGTGCGGGCGAGCAGTACTTC
CDR3 protein: CASSQDKPRAGEQYF

V gene: TRBV5-8
clone size: once
D gene: .
J gene: TRBJ1-4
CDR3 DNA: TGTGCCAGCAGCTTGGAGGCAGGGAATGAAAAACTGTTTTTT
CDR3 protein: CASSLEAGNEKLFF

V gene: TRBV5-6
clone size: .
D gene: .
J gene: TRBJ1-2
CDR3 DNA: TGTGCCAGCAGCTTGAGTCGAGTCACCTATGGCTACACCTTC
CDR3 protein: CASSLSRVTYGYTF

V gene: TRBV5-4
clone size: .
D gene: .
J gene: TRBJ1-5
CDR3 DNA: TGTGCCAGCAGTGCCCAGGGTCAGCCCCAGCATTTT
CDR3 protein: CASSAQGQPQHF

V gene: TRBV4-1
clone size: .
D gene: .
J gene: TRBJ1-2
CDR3 DNA: TGCGCCAGCAGCCAAGAGGAGGCCGTACACTATGGCTACACCTTC
CDR3 protein: CASSQEEAVHYGYTF

V gene: TRBV11-2
clone size: .
D gene: TRBD2
J gene: TRBJ2-5
CDR3 DNA: TGTGCCAGCAGCTTAGGACTAGCGTTGGAGACCCAGTACTTC
CDR3 protein: CASSLGLALETQYF

V gene: TRBV5-8
clone size: .
D gene: .
J gene: TRBJ2-2
CDR3 DNA: TGTGCCAGCAGTCGCTTTATGGGGACTGGGAACACCGGGGAGCTGTTTTTT
CDR3 protein: CASSRFMGTGNTGELFF

V gene: TRBV18
clone size: .
D gene: .
J gene: TRBJ1-1
CDR3 DNA: TGTGCCAGCTCACCACACGAGGCCCAGAACACTGAAGCTTTCTTT
CDR3 protein: CASSPHEAQNTEAFF

V gene: TRBV10-3
clone size: .
D gene: .
J gene: TRBJ2-1
CDR3 DNA: TGTGCCATCACTGGGGCCTCCAATGAGCAGTTCTTC
CDR3 protein: CAITGASNEQFF

V gene: TRBV2
clone size: .
D gene: .
J gene: TRBJ1-3
CDR3 DNA: TGTGCCAGCAGAAAGACAGCTTCTGGAAACACCATATATTTT
CDR3 protein: CASRKTASGNTIYF

V gene: TRBV6-5
clone size: .
D gene: TRBD1
J gene: TRBJ1-3
CDR3 DNA: TGTGCCAGCAGTTACAAAAGGGACAGCTCTGGAAACACCATATATTTT
CDR3 protein: CASSYKRDSSGNTIYF

V gene: TRBV19
clone size: .
D gene: .
J gene: TRBJ2-7
CDR3 DNA: TGTGCCAGTAGTACTCAGGGGAACGAGCAGTACTTC
CDR3 protein: CASSTQGNEQYF

V gene: TRBV19
clone size: .
D gene: TRBD1
J gene: TRBJ1-2
CDR3 DNA: TGTGCCAGTAGTATAGCCCCCGGACAGGATACTAACTATGGCTACACCTTC
CDR3 protein: CASSIAPGQDTNYGYTF

V gene: TRBV2
clone size: .
D gene: .
J gene: TRBJ1-5
CDR3 DNA: TGTGCCAGCCGGCCCTACAGGGTCTGGCAGCCCCAGCATTTT
CDR3 protein: CASRPYRVWQPQHF

V gene: TRBV18
clone size: once
D gene: .
J gene: TRBJ1-2
CDR3 DNA: TGTGCCAGCTCACCAGGGTCGGGCTATGGCTACACCTTC
CDR3 protein: CASSPGSGYGYTF

V gene: TRBV5-1
clone size: .
D gene: TRBD1
J gene: TRBJ1-1
CDR3 DNA: TGCGCCAGCAGCTCACATGACAGGGTAGGCGCTTTCTTT
CDR3 protein: CASSSHDRVGAFF

V gene: TRBV6-5
clone size: .
D gene: TRBD1
J gene: TRBJ2-7
CDR3 DNA: TGTGCCAGCAGTTACCGGGACAGGGGGTTCTACGAGCAGTACTTC
CDR3 protein: CASSYRDRGFYEQYF

V gene: TRBV19
clone size: .
D gene: TRBD1
J gene: TRBJ1-6
CDR3 DNA: TGTGCCAGTACTACGATGACAGGGACACCCCTCCACTTT
CDR3 protein: CASTTMTGTPLHF

V gene: TRBV2
clone size: .
D gene: .
J gene: TRBJ2-3
CDR3 DNA: TGTGCCAGCAGTGAAGGAGGAGGCTGGGGGCGCACAGATACGCAGTATTTT
CDR3 protein: CASSEGGGWGRTDTQYF

V gene: TRBV6-5
clone size: .
D gene: .
J gene: TRBJ1-1
CDR3 DNA: TGTGCCAGCAGACACACCAGGGATAACACTGAAGCTTTCTTT
CDR3 protein: CASRHTRDNTEAFF